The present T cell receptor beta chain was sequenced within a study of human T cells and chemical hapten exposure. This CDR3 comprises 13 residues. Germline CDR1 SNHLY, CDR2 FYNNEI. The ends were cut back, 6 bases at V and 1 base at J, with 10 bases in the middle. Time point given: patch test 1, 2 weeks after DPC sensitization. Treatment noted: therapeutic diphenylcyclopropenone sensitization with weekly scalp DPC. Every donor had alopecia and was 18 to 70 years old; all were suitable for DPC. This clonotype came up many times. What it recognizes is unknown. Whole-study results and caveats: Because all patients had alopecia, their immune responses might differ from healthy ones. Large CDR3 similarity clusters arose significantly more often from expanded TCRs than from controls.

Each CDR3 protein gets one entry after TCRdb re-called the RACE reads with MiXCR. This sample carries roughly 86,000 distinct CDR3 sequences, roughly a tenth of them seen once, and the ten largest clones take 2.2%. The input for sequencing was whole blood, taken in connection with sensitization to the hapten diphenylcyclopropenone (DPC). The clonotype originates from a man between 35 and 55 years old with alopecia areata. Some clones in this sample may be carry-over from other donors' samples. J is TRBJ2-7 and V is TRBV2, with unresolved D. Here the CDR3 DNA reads TGTGCCAGCAGAGAAATGGTGTCCTACGAGCAGTACGTC. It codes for CASREMVSYEQYV.